This TCR beta chain was found in a study of T cells in Graves' hyperthyroidism and ophthalmopathy. General study results and limits: Appearing also in blood were most of the thyroid clonotypes expanded above 0.001.

TCR beta CDR3 sequences were amplified from RNA transcripts. HTBI primers were used for first-round RT-PCR of the TCR CDR3. TCRdb reprocessed the multiplex PCR reads via MiXCR and lists one record per CDR3 protein. The data contain around 540,000 distinct CDR3 sequences, 35% to 55% of them seen just once; the ten biggest clones take up about 7.9%. This clonotype was observed a single time. The antigen is not known. V shed 5 bases and J 12 bases; nucleotides not matched to a gene: 13. The germline gives CDR1 KGHSY, CDR2 FQNENV. The CDR3 covers 14 residues. A patient was excluded if there was uncontrolled infection, other autoimmune disease, pregnancy or lactation.

The chain has TRBV16 and TRBJ1-2; 9 bases match TRBD1. The receptor's source is a woman aged 18-29 years with Graves' hyperthyroidism. The specimen sequenced was peripheral blood or thyroid tissue (not recorded which). CDR3 residues: CASSEWTGAGGNTF. The DNA of the CDR3 is TGTGCCAGCAGCGAATGGACAGGGGCAGGTGGAAACACCTTC.